The T cell receptor (beta chain) under discussion was sequenced for a study of control samples from healthy donors and cancer patients. Only in-frame clones appear in the TCRdb table, and some are missing; sequencing was by immunoSEQ multiplex PCR. The sample has 120,000 or so clones, about 90% seen once. CDR3 length: 14 amino acids. Trimming left V 8 bases short and J 0 bases short, with 14 bases between. Germline CDR1 and CDR2: LGHNT and FRNRAP. This chain joins TRBV12-5 and TRBJ2-7, with D unclear. Material for sequencing was blood. The TCR originated in a man aged 18 to 35 in good health. CDR3 coding DNA: TGTGCTAGTACTTACTCAGGTTCCTCCTACGAGCAGTACTTC. Amino acids: CASTYSGSSYEQYF.